The 11 T cell receptor beta chains below come from one sample, sequenced in a study of T-cell reconstitution after alpha-beta-depleted transplantation in children. Preparation of the TCRbeta library used unique molecular identifiers. TCRdb redid the calling of the PCR reads with MiXCR, one entry per CDR3 protein. The sample records about 610,000 distinct CDR3 sequences, roughly a tenth being singletons. Sequencing was performed on PBMCs from the stem cell graft donor, taken from the stem cell graft. The receptors were gathered from a human donor who donated a stem cell graft to a child with acute myeloid leukemia.

This clonotype has just a few counts. The chain employs TRBV12-3 or TRBV12-4 and TRBJ1-5; tentative D call: TRBD1 (6 bases). The CDR3 sequence is 13 residues long. The V end lost 6 bases, the J end lost 6 bases, and 12 bases lay between the germline ends. CDR3 bases: TGTGCCAGCAGGCAAACAGGGTCTCAGCCCCAGCATTTT. Protein sequence: CASRQTGSQPQHF.

As DNA, the CDR3 is TGTGCCAGCAGTTTATCCGGGACTAGCGGCAACACAGATACGCAGTATTTT. This codes for CASSLSGTSGNTDTQYF. The rearrangement links TRBV27 to TRBJ2-3; 11 bases agree with TRBD2. CDR1 is MNHEY and CDR2 is SMNVEV in the germline V gene (reference sequence). The CDR3 runs to 17 residues. V lost 0 bases to trimming and J lost 2 bases; unmatched junction nucleotides: 4.

The chain combines TRBV20-1 with TRBJ2-5, with TRBD2 matching 9 bases. Germline CDR1 and CDR2: DFQATT and SNEGSKA (reference sequence). The CDR3 has 15 amino acids. The V and J ends lost 1 base and 2 bases, in that order; junction bases with no gene match: 5. CDR3 amino acids: CSARVPLAGQETQYF. The CDR3, as DNA: TGCAGTGCTAGAGTGCCTCTAGCGGGACAAGAGACCCAGTACTTC.

The chain has TRBV20-1 and TRBJ1-1, with 7 bases matching TRBD1. The CDR3 has 14 amino acids. V lost 0 bases and J lost 5; bases outside the gene matches: 6. CDR1 is DFQATT, CDR2 SNEGSKA, per germline (reference sequence). The CDR3 coding sequence is TGCAGTGCTAGAGATTTTAGGGGGCGAACTGAAGCTTTCTTT. The encoded protein is CSARDFRGRTEAFF.

This clonotype was observed a few times. This chain uses TRBV20-1 with TRBJ1-2, with D possibly being TRBD1 (6 bases). The CDR3 is 12 amino acids. Germline values: CDR1 DFQATT, CDR2 SNEGSKA (reference sequence). V was clipped by 3 bases and J by 6 bases, with 11 bases between them. CDR3 loop: CSARGGENGYTF. The CDR3 region has the DNA TGCAGTGCTAGGGGGGGCGAAAATGGCTACACCTTC.

In this sample, this clonotype turned up a few times. The chain has TRBV20-1 and TRBJ2-1, with D hard to call. Trimming stripped 2 bases from V and 8 bases from J, with 7 bases between. This CDR3 is built from 11 residues. From germline, CDR1 is DFQATT and CDR2 SNEGSKA (reference sequence). In DNA, the CDR3 is TGCAGTGCTAGATTCGGCGATGAGCAGTTCTTC. Encoded protein: CSARFGDEQFF.

The rearrangement uses TRBV19 and TRBJ1-1, with D hard to call. The CDR3 has 15 amino acids. Deletions cut 7 bases from V and 0 bases from J, with 15 bases between. Germline-derived CDR1 and CDR2 are LNHDA and SQIVND (reference sequence). The chain's CDR3 is CASKIGNFLNTEAFF. For the CDR3, the DNA is TGTGCCAGTAAGATAGGGAATTTCCTGAACACTGAAGCTTTCTTT.

This clonotype was picked up many times. The chain links TRBV7-9 to TRBJ2-3; 7 nucleotides agree with TRBD1. Trimming took 5 bases from V and 2 from J; bases not matched to a gene: 7. The CDR3 is 15 residues long. Germline lookup yields CDR1 SEHNR and CDR2 FQNEAQ (reference sequence). Written as DNA, the CDR3 is TGTGCCAGCAGCCACAAGGACAGGAACACAGATACGCAGTATTTT. Protein sequence: CASSHKDRNTDTQYF.

The chain combines TRBV30 with TRBJ2-7; D is possibly TRBD1 (6 bases). CDR1 GTSNPN and CDR2 SVGIG come from the germline V gene (reference sequence). The CDR3 is 14 amino acids. Trimming took 0 bases from V and 2 from J, leaving 11 bases between them. The CDR3 bases are TGTGCCTGGAGTGTACAGGGACCTCCCTACGAGCAGTACTTC. The encoded protein is CAWSVQGPPYEQYF.

This chain connects TRBV12-3 or TRBV12-4 to TRBJ2-1; the match to TRBD1 covers 8 bases. The CDR3 has 15 residues. After removal of 8 bases from V and 2 bases from J, the junction contained 8 bases not matched to a gene. The CDR3, as DNA: TGTGCCAGCTGCCCCGGGACAGGCACCTACAATGAGCAGTTCTTC. Residues: CASCPGTGTYNEQFF.

The chain has TRBV5-5 and TRBJ2-3, with D perhaps assigned TRBD1 or TRBD2 (6 bases each). There are 17 residues in the CDR3. CDR1 SGHKS and CDR2 YYEKEE come from the germline V gene (reference sequence). V was trimmed by 0 bases and J by 5 bases, leaving 19 bases between them. CDR3 region: CASSLEGGTQGVDTQYF. The CDR3 DNA reads TGTGCCAGCAGCTTGGAAGGAGGGACACAGGGCGTAGATACGCAGTATTTT.